This T cell receptor (beta chain) is from a study of blood T cell repertoires in COVID-19. As for the study in general: Some COVID-19 samples were acute and others convalescent; all came from the United States, Italy and Spain. T cells, B-cell-depleted T cells, or PBMCs provided the cDNA or gDNA that served as material.

This clone was seen ten or more times. The CDR3 has 15 residues. The germline gives CDR1 SGHNT, CDR2 YYREEE (reference sequence). With 4 bases clipped from V and 0 bases from J, the junction kept 3 bases outside the gene matches. Methods used by the authors: By means of reference gene primer amplification, nucleated cell counts were estimated. This table comes from immunoSEQ multiplex PCR, and its TCRdb copy is limited to in-frame clones, with some not included. V, J and clone size were drawn from that table, and D and trimming were deduced from the DNA. The sample has some 120,000 clones, roughly four fifths seen once.

This TCR derives from a human donor in a cohort sampled during active COVID-19. Sequenced material: peripheral blood. This chain links TRBV5-4 with TRBJ2-2, with 7 positions matching TRBD1. The CDR3 sequence: CASSPTGTNTGELFF. In nucleotides, the CDR3 is TGTGCCAGCAGCCCGACAGGGACGAACACCGGGGAGCTGTTTTTT.